The clone carrying this T cell receptor beta chain has more than one count but fewer than ten. Its target is not known. The trim removed 6 bases at V and 8 bases at J, leaving 8 bases unmatched. Germline CDR1 is SNHLY and CDR2 is FYNNEI. This CDR3 contains 15 residues. This sample is drawn from a study of cytomegalovirus exposure and HLA in healthy donors. Overall study: An early release of data contained about 85 million unique TCRs, which came from HLA-typed donors. Points from the study as a whole: Apparent HLA restriction characterized most CMV-associated TCR beta chains in a later analysis.

PCR was performed using 60 Vbeta and 13 Jbeta primers. Repertoires were generated with immunoSEQ multiplex PCR, while TCRdb's copy carries only in-frame clones and drops some. This table has roughly 160,000 clones, about 80% appearing once. This chain uses TRBV2 with TRBJ2-1; the match to TRBD2 covers 12 bases. The TCR originated in a man in his thirties or forties in good health and CMV-seronegative. Specimen: PBMCs. The CDR3 here is CASRVTSGSYDEQFF. In DNA, the CDR3 is TGTGCCAGCAGGGTGACTAGCGGGAGTTATGATGAGCAGTTCTTC.